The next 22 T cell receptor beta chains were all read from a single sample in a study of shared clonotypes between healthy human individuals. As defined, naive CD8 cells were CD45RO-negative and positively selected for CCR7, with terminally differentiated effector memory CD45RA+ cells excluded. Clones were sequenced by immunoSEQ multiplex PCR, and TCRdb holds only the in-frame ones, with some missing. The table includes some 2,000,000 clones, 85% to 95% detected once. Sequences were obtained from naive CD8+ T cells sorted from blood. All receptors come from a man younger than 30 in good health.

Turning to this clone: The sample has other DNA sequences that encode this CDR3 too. The CDR3 coding sequence is TGTGCCAGCAGCGTAGGCGGCACGAACACTGAAGCTTTCTTT. This codes for CASSVGGTNTEAFF. The chain carries TRBV9 and TRBJ1-1, with unresolved D. CDR1 and CDR2 (germline): SGDLS, YYNGEE. The V gene lost 0 bases and the J gene lost 1 base, with 7 bases spanning the gap. The CDR3 extends over 14 amino acids.

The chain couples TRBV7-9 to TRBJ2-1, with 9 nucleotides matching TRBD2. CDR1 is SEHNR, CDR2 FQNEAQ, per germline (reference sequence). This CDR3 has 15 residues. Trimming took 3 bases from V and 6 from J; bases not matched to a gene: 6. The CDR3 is CASSFILAGSNEQFF. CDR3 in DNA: TGTGCCAGCAGCTTTATACTAGCGGGTTCCAATGAGCAGTTCTTC.

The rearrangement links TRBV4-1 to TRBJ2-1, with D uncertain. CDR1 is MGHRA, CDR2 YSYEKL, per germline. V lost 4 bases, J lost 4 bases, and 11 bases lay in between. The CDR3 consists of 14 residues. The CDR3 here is CASSLAPSYNEQFF. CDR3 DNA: TGCGCCAGCAGCCTCGCCCCTAGTTACAATGAGCAGTTCTTC.

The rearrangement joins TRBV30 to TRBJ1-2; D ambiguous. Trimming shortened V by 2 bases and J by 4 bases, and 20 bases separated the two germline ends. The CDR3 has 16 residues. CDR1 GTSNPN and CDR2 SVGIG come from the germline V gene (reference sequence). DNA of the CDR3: TGTGCCTGGAGTACCCCCTCGGCCTTCGGCGCCTATGGCTACACCTTC. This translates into CAWSTPSAFGAYGYTF.

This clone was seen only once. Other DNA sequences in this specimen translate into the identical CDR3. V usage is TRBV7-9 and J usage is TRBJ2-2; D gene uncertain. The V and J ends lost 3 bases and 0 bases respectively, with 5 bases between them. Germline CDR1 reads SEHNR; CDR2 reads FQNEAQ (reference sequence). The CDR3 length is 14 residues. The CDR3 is CASSLLANTGELFF. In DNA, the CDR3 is TGTGCCAGCAGCTTGTTGGCGAACACCGGGGAGCTGTTTTTT.

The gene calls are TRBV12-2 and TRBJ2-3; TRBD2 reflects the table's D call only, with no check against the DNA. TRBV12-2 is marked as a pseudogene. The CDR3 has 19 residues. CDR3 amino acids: CASRYSGLAGGPDADTQYF. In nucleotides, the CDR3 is TGTGCAAGTCGCTACTCCGGACTAGCGGGAGGGCCAGACGCAGATACGCAGTATTTT.

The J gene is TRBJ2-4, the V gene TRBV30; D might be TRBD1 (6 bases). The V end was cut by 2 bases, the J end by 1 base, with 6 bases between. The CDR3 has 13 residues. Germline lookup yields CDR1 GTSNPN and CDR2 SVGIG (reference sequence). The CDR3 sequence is CAWSTGAKNIQYF. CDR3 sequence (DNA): TGTGCCTGGAGTACAGGGGCCAAAAACATTCAGTACTTC.

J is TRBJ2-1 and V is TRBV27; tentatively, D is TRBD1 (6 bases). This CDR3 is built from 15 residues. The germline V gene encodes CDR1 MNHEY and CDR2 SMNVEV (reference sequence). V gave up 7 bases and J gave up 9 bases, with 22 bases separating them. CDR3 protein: CASTHTGRTVGEQFF. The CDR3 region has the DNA TGTGCCAGCACCCATACAGGGAGAACAGTGGGTGAGCAGTTCTTC.

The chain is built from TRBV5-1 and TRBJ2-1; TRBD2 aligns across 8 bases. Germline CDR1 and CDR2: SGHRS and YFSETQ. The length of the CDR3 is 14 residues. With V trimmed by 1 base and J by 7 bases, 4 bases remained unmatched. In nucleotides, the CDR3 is TGCGCCAGCAGCTTGACTAGCGGAGTAAATGAGCAGTTCTTC. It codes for CASSLTSGVNEQFF.

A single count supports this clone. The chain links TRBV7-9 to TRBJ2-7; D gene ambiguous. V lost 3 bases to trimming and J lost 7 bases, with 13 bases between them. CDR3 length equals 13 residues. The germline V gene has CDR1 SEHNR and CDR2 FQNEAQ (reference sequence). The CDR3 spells CASSLDHILEQYF. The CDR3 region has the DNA TGTGCCAGCAGCTTGGATCATATCCTAGAGCAGTACTTC.

In DNA form, the CDR3 reads TGTGCCAGCAGAGGGACGGAAAGCTATGGCTACACCTTC. It yields the protein CASRGTESYGYTF. The chain has TRBV2 and TRBJ1-2, with D possibly matching TRBD1 (5 bases). The CDR3 spans 13 residues. Germline V gene data show CDR1 as SNHLY and CDR2 as FYNNEI. V dropped 6 bases and J dropped 4 bases, with 12 bases sitting between them.

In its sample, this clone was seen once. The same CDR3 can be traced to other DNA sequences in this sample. The CDR3 nucleotides read TGTGCCAGCAGTTTAAAGGGTCCTACCTACGAGCAGTACTTC. It is translated as CASSLKGPTYEQYF. The J gene is TRBJ2-7, the V gene TRBV27, with no clear D. Trimming removed 2 bases at V and 2 bases at J, with 10 bases between. CDR1 MNHEY and CDR2 SMNVEV come from the germline V gene (reference sequence). The CDR3 contains 14 residues.

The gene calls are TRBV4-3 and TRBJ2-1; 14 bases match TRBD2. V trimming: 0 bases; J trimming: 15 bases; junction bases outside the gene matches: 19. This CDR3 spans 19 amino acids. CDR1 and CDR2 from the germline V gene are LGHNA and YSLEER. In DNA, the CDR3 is TGCGCCAGCAGCCAAGATATTGGGGCCGAGGGACTAGCGGGAGCGCCGCGGTTCTTC. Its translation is CASSQDIGAEGLAGAPRFF.

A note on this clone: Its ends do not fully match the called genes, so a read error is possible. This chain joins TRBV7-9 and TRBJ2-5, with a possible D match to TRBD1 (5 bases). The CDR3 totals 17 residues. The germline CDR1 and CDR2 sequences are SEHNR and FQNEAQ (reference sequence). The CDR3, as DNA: TGTGCCAGCAGCTTACCTCGGACACCAGTAGAGAAAGAGGCCCAGTACTTC. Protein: CASSLPRTPVEKEAQYF.

CDR3 in amino acids: CASSLGQWSSYEQYF. In nucleotides, the CDR3 is TGTGCCAGCAGCCTTGGACAGTGGAGCTCCTACGAGCAGTACTTC. The chain combines TRBV27 with TRBJ2-7; maybe TRBD1 (6 bases). The CDR3 spans 15 residues. Germline CDR1 and CDR2: MNHEY and SMNVEV (reference sequence). V lost 6 bases, J lost 0 bases, and 15 bases lay in between.

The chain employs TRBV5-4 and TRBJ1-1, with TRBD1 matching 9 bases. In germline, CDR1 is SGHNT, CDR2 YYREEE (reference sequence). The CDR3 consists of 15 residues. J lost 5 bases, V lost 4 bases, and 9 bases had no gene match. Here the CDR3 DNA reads TGTGCCAGCAGCCATTTCCGGGACAGGGATACTGAAGCTTTCTTT. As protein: CASSHFRDRDTEAFF. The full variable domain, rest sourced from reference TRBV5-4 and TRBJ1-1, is ETGVTQSPTHLIKTRGQQVTLRCSSQSGHNTVSWYQQALGQGPQFIFQYYREEENGRGNFPPRFSGLQFPNYSSELNVNALELDDSALYLCASSHFRDRDTEAFFGQGTRLTVV.

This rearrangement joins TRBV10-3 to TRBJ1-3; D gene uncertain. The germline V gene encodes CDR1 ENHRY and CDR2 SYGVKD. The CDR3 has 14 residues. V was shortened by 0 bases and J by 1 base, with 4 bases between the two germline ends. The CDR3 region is CAISESWSGNTIYF. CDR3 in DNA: TGTGCCATCAGTGAGTCCTGGTCTGGAAACACCATATATTTT.

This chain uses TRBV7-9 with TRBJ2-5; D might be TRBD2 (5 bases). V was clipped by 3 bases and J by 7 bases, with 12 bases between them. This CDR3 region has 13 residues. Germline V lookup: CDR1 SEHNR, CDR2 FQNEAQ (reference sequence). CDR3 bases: TGTGCCAGCAGCTTGCCGGGCGCGGGGACCCAGTACTTC. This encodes CASSLPGAGTQYF.

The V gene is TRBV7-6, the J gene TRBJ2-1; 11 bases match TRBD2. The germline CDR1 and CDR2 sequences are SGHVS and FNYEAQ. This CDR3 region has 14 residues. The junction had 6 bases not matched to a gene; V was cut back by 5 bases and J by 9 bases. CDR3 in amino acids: CASSTGLAGFEQFF. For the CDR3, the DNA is TGTGCCAGCAGCACCGGACTAGCGGGCTTTGAGCAGTTCTTC.

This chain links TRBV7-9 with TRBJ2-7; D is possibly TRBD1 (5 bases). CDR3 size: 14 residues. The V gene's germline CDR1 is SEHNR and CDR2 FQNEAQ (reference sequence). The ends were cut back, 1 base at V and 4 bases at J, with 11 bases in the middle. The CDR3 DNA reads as TGTGCCAGCAGCTTAGAGACAGTTCTGTACGAGCAGTACTTC. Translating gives CASSLETVLYEQYF.

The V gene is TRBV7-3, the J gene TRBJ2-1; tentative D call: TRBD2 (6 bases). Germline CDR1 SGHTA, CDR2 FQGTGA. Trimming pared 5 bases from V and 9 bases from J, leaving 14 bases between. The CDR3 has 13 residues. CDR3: CASSMGREVEQFF. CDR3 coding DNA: TGTGCCAGCAGCATGGGCAGGGAGGTTGAGCAGTTCTTC.

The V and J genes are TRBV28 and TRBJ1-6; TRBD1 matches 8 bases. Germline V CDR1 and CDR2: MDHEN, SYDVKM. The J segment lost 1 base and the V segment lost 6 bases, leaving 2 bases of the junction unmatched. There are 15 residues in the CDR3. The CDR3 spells CASRTGASYNSPLHF. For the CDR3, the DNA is TGTGCCAGCAGGACAGGGGCATCCTATAATTCACCCCTCCACTTT. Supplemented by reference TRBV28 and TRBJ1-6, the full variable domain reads DVKVTQSSRYLVKRTGEKVFLECVQDMDHENMFWYRQDPGLGLRLIYFSYDVKMKEKGDIPEGYSVSREKKERFSLILESASTNQTSMYLCASRTGASYNSPLHFGNGTRLTVT.